The 2 T cell receptor beta chains reported below all come from one sample, sequenced in a study of beta chain features in type 1 diabetes. Expressed TCRB transcripts were sequenced because the isolated RNA had all been reverse transcribed beforehand. Repertoires were generated with immunoSEQ multiplex PCR, while TCRdb's copy carries only in-frame clones and drops some. This table has 130,000 to 150,000 clones, 6% to 7.5% appearing once. Material for sequencing was central memory CD4+ T cells from blood. These receptors were taken from a woman in her thirties in good health.

This clone showed up just a few times. The chain combines TRBV19 with TRBJ2-2, with no clear D. The V end was cut by 7 bases, the J end by 2 bases, with 17 bases between. CDR3 size: 16 residues. CDR1 LNHDA and CDR2 SQIVND come from the germline V gene (reference sequence). The CDR3 sequence is CASTNFPTPNTGELFF. The CDR3 nucleotides read TGTGCCAGTACAAATTTCCCGACTCCTAACACCGGGGAGCTGTTTTTT.

The chain joins TRBV19 to TRBJ1-3, with 9 bases fitting TRBD1. Germline V gives CDR1 LNHDA, CDR2 SQIVND (reference sequence). The ends lost 7 bases at V and 2 bases at J; junction bases unmatched: 9. The CDR3 extends over 16 amino acids. The CDR3 region has the DNA TGTGCCAGTACCTCAAGGACAGGGGCGGCTGGAAACACCATATATTTT. This sequence encodes CASTSRTGAAGNTIYF. Full variable domain (remainder filled in from reference TRBV19 and TRBJ1-3): DGGITQSPKYLFRKEGQNVTLSCEQNLNHDAMYWYRQDPGQGLRLIYYSQIVNDFQKGDIAEGYSVSREKKESFPLTVTSAQKNPTAFYLCASTSRTGAAGNTIYFGEGSWLTVV.